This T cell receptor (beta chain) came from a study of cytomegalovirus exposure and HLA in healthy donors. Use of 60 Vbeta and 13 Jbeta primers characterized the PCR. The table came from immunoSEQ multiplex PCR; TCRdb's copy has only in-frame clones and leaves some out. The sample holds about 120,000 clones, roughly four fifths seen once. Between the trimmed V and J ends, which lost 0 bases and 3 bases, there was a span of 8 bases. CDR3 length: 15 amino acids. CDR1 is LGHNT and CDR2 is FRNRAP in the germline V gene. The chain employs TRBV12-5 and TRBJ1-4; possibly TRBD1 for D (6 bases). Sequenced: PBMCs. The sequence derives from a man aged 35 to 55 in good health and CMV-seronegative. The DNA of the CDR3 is TGTGCTAGTGGTTTGGTAAAGGGGGCTAATGAAAAACTGTTTTTT. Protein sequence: CASGLVKGANEKLFF.